This T cell receptor (beta chain) derives from a study of beta chain features in type 1 diabetes. Overall study: Age, gender and cell yields were similar between patients and healthy donors.

Donors contributed one heparinised blood draw apiece, averaging approximately 120 mL. TCRB transcripts that were expressed got sequenced, as all of the isolated RNA had been reverse transcribed. Naive, central memory and regulatory T cell samples yielded some 3.9 million reads on average. Repertoires were generated with immunoSEQ multiplex PCR, while TCRdb's copy carries only in-frame clones and drops some. The sample carries approximately 140,000 clones, about 7.1% recorded once. Germline V gene data show CDR1 as MDHEN and CDR2 as SYDVKM. This CDR3 contains 16 residues. Trimming took 0 bases from V and 1 from J; bases not matched to a gene: 5. Regarding the study as a whole: Fewer insertions but more deletions were seen at VDJ junctions in type 1 diabetes patients.

Of note for this clone: Its antigen is still unknown.

Sequencing was done on a sample of central memory CD4+ T cells from blood. This receptor was taken from a woman younger than 45 in good health. The chain links TRBV28 to TRBJ2-7, with 8 nucleotides matching TRBD2. In nucleotides, the CDR3 is TGTGCCAGCAGTTTATGGGTGACTAGCGTATCCTACGAGCAGTACTTC. Its protein is CASSLWVTSVSYEQYF.